These 24 T cell receptor beta chains originate from one sample sequenced in a study of shared clonotypes between healthy human individuals. Profiling relied on immunoSEQ multiplex PCR, and the TCRdb table lists in-frame clones only, not all of them. The data show about 600,000 clones, with approximately 97% seen just once and 0.057% held by the top ten. Specimen: naive CD4+ T cells sorted from blood. Subset specified: CD45RA+ positively selected. The receptors were gathered from a woman aged 30 to 39 in good health.

The V and J genes are TRBV6-5 and TRBJ2-5; D is unresolved. Trimming shortened V by 5 bases and J by 2 bases, and 9 bases separated the two germline ends. Looked up from germline, CDR1 is MNHEY and CDR2 is SVGAGI. The CDR3 sequence is 13 residues long. CDR3 sequence: CASSRRRQETQYF. The CDR3 nucleotides are TGTGCCAGCAGTAGAAGACGGCAAGAGACCCAGTACTTC.

The chain is built from TRBV28 and TRBJ1-3; maybe TRBD1 (6 bases). There are 15 residues in the CDR3. V was shortened by 7 bases and J by 6 bases, with 19 bases between the two germline ends. Germline V gives CDR1 MDHEN, CDR2 SYDVKM. CDR3 residues: CASNTSPGHLNTIYF. Written as DNA, the CDR3 is TGTGCCAGCAATACATCACCGGGACACCTAAACACCATATATTTT.

This rearrangement joins TRBV30 to TRBJ1-2; 9 bases align to TRBD1. From germline, CDR1 is GTSNPN and CDR2 SVGIG (reference sequence). V shed 2 bases, J shed 6 bases, and the junction held 7 bases outside the gene matches. This CDR3 is built from 14 residues. The CDR3 spells CAWSRTGGFDGYTF. The CDR3 nucleotides are TGTGCCTGGAGTCGTACAGGGGGCTTTGATGGCTACACCTTC.

The chain is built from TRBV19 and TRBJ2-3; D is perhaps TRBD2 (6 bases). Germline CDR1 LNHDA, CDR2 SQIVND (reference sequence). CDR3 size: 15 residues. Trimming left V 3 bases short and J 2 bases short, with 12 bases between. The CDR3 DNA reads as TGTGCCAGTAGTATCCCGGGACTGAACACAGATACGCAGTATTTT. It encodes CASSIPGLNTDTQYF.

This clone was seen a single time. V is TRBV6-5 and J is TRBJ2-4; a weak D match, TRBD2 (5 bases). Germline values: CDR1 MNHEY, CDR2 SVGAGI. Deletions cut 6 bases from V and 1 base from J, with 10 bases between. CDR3 length: 14 residues. This CDR3 is CASRQSGAKNIQYF. CDR3 sequence (DNA): TGTGCCAGCAGACAAAGCGGCGCCAAAAACATTCAGTACTTC.

The chain employs TRBV9 and TRBJ2-1, with 13 bases fitting TRBD2. V lost 4 bases, J lost 6 bases, and 4 bases stayed unmatched. This CDR3 has 15 residues. The V gene's germline CDR1 is SGDLS and CDR2 YYNGEE. The CDR3: CASSQRTSGSNEQFF. CDR3 in DNA: TGTGCCAGCAGCCAAAGGACTAGCGGGAGCAATGAGCAGTTCTTC.

The J gene is TRBJ2-2, the V gene TRBV2; no definite D call. V lost 6 bases and J lost 0, with 8 bases in between. The CDR3 spans 14 residues. Germline CDR1 reads SNHLY; CDR2 reads FYNNEI. CDR3 nucleotides: TGTGCCAGCAGGAACAGACCGAACACCGGGGAGCTGTTTTTT. It translates to CASRNRPNTGELFF.

CDR3 in amino acids: CASSLARELLAGDREQFF. The CDR3 DNA reads TGTGCCAGCAGCTTAGCGAGGGAATTGCTAGCGGGAGATCGGGAGCAGTTCTTC. The chain joins TRBV7-9 to TRBJ2-1; the match to TRBD2 covers 10 bases. The CDR3 sequence is 18 residues long. V shed 0 bases, J shed 10 bases, and the junction held 15 bases outside the gene matches. Germline assignment: CDR1 SEHNR and CDR2 FQNEAQ (reference sequence).

CDR3 loop: CASSSALYPWHEQYF. In DNA form, the CDR3 reads TGTGCCAGCAGCTCGGCCCTCTACCCGTGGCACGAGCAGTACTTC. V usage is TRBV7-2 and J usage is TRBJ2-7; no definite D call. Germline V gene sequence: CDR1 SGHTA, CDR2 FQGNSA. With 4 bases removed from V and 5 bases from J, the gap between germline ends came to 18 bases. This CDR3 has 15 residues.

The chain recombines TRBV4-1 with TRBJ1-2, with a tentative D call TRBD1 (6 bases). CDR1 is MGHRA, CDR2 YSYEKL, per germline. With 4 bases removed from V and 3 bases from J, the gap between germline ends came to 15 bases. The CDR3 length is 15 residues. The CDR3 reads CASSLSPGTYYGYTF. As DNA, the CDR3 is TGCGCCAGCAGCCTCAGCCCCGGGACATACTATGGCTACACCTTC.

The chain has TRBV28 and TRBJ2-7; D not resolved. CDR1 and CDR2 from the germline V gene are MDHEN and SYDVKM. Trimming stripped 3 bases from V and 3 bases from J, with 9 bases between. This CDR3 has 13 amino acids. The CDR3 coding sequence is TGTGCCAGCAGTTTGGCGTCAGACTACGAGCAGTACTTC. This translates into CASSLASDYEQYF.

The chain carries TRBV2 and TRBJ2-5, with D tentatively TRBD2 (5 bases). The end of the DNA fits TRBJ2-7 better, so the J call may be wrong. The CDR3 is 14 residues long. In germline, CDR1 is SNHLY, CDR2 FYNNEI. CDR3 coding DNA: TGTGCCAGCAGTGTTTTGGCGAGGGCCTACGAGCAGTACTTC. Translated: CASSVLARAYEQYF.

CDR3 DNA: TGTGCCAGCAGTACCGGGACTAGCGTAGGGAATGAGCAGTTCTTC. It encodes CASSTGTSVGNEQFF. The rearrangement uses TRBV6-1 and TRBJ2-1, with 10 bases that match TRBD2. Germline CDR1 and CDR2: MNHNS and SASEGT. Trimming removed 5 bases from V and 7 bases from J; junction bases left unmatched: 8. The CDR3 spans 15 residues.

The V and J genes are TRBV10-3 and TRBJ2-7; 9 bases line up with TRBD1. CDR3 length equals 16 residues. Germline CDR1 is ENHRY and CDR2 is SYGVKD. The ends lost 0 bases at V and 4 bases at J; junction bases unmatched: 7. The CDR3 protein is CAISESLGQGSYEQYF. The CDR3, as DNA: TGTGCCATCAGTGAGTCTCTTGGACAGGGGTCGTACGAGCAGTACTTC.

The chain couples TRBV4-1 to TRBJ2-2, with 11 bases that match TRBD2. Trimming cost V 1 base and J 5 bases; bases outside gene matches: 6. Germline lookup yields CDR1 MGHRA and CDR2 YSYEKL. The CDR3 is 17 residues long. This CDR3 reads CASSQALAGGGTGELFF. The CDR3 DNA reads TGCGCCAGCAGCCAAGCCTTAGCGGGAGGGGGGACCGGGGAGCTGTTTTTT.

The genes are TRBV28 and TRBJ1-5, with D unclear. V lost 6 bases, J lost 6 bases, and 9 bases lay in between. This CDR3 is built from 12 residues. The germline CDR1 and CDR2 sequences are MDHEN and SYDVKM. Here the CDR3 reads CASRFRFQPQHF. The CDR3 DNA reads as TGTGCCAGCAGATTTAGGTTTCAGCCCCAGCATTTT.

V usage is TRBV28 and J usage is TRBJ2-7, with 8 positions matching TRBD2. The V segment lost 8 bases and the J segment 5 bases; nucleotides outside the gene matches: 14. CDR3 length: 15 residues. Germline-derived CDR1 and CDR2 are MDHEN and SYDVKM. CDR3 protein: CASQIRISGIHEQYF. The CDR3 DNA reads TGTGCCAGCCAAATTCGGATTAGCGGGATCCACGAGCAGTACTTC.

V is TRBV14 and J is TRBJ2-7, with TRBD1 as a possible D gene (6 bases). V lost 5 bases and J 3 bases, leaving 17 bases between the germline ends. The CDR3 extends over 15 amino acids. Germline CDR1 and CDR2: SGHDN and FVKESK. The CDR3 DNA sequence: TGTGCCAGCAGCTCTCATACCGGGACACACTACGAGCAGTACTTC. Its translation: CASSSHTGTHYEQYF.

Notes on this clone: Other DNA sequences from this sample encode an identical CDR3 as well. This chain links TRBV19 with TRBJ2-7; 9 bases agree with TRBD1. This CDR3 contains 14 residues. CDR1 is LNHDA, CDR2 SQIVND, per germline (reference sequence). The J segment lost 2 bases and the V segment lost 1 base, leaving 0 bases of the junction unmatched. In nucleotides, the CDR3 is TGTGCCAGTAGTATAGGGACAGGGGCCTACGAGCAGTACTTC. It translates to CASSIGTGAYEQYF. Complete variable domain (other parts from reference TRBV19 and TRBJ2-7): DGGITQSPKYLFRKEGQNVTLSCEQNLNHDAMYWYRQDPGQGLRLIYYSQIVNDFQKGDIAEGYSVSREKKESFPLTVTSAQKNPTAFYLCASSIGTGAYEQYFGPGTRLTVT.

The CDR3 DNA is TGTGCCAGCAGGGCGAGCTCTGGAAACACCATATATTTT. This encodes CASRASSGNTIYF. The chain uses TRBV2 and TRBJ1-3, with unresolved D. V was cut by 6 bases and J by 0 bases, with 6 bases left in between. The germline V gene has CDR1 SNHLY and CDR2 FYNNEI. CDR3 length: 13 residues.

V is TRBV5-4 and J is TRBJ2-7, with 9 bases that match TRBD2. Trimming took 4 bases from V and 7 from J; bases not matched to a gene: 15. CDR3 length: 16 amino acids. Germline CDR1 SGHNT, CDR2 YYREEE (reference sequence). The CDR3 loop is CASSPPASGRLGEQYF. For the CDR3, the DNA is TGTGCCAGCAGCCCCCCCGCGAGCGGGAGGTTGGGGGAGCAGTACTTC.

The chain combines TRBV19 with TRBJ2-2; 8 positions agree with TRBD2. V lost 6 bases to trimming and J lost 1 base; unmatched junction nucleotides: 1. CDR1 and CDR2 from the germline V gene are LNHDA and SQIVND (reference sequence). This CDR3 is built from 14 residues. CDR3 region: CASRLAVNTGELFF. The CDR3, as DNA: TGTGCCAGTAGACTAGCGGTGAACACCGGGGAGCTGTTTTTT.

This rearrangement joins TRBV5-8 to TRBJ2-5; no reliable D call. V was pared by 4 bases and J by 5 bases, with 18 bases between. This CDR3 spans 15 amino acids. Germline CDR1 and CDR2: SGHTS and YDEGEE. The CDR3 here is CASSRGRLGVETQYF. Written as DNA, the CDR3 is TGTGCCAGCAGCCGTGGCAGGTTAGGAGTGGAGACCCAGTACTTC.

The gene calls are TRBV28 and TRBJ2-2; 8 bases fit TRBD2. CDR1 and CDR2 from the germline V gene are MDHEN and SYDVKM. V lost 3 bases, J lost 0 bases, and 0 bases stayed unmatched. This CDR3 is built from 15 residues. The CDR3 is CASSLGLANTGELFF. In nucleotides, the CDR3 is TGTGCCAGCAGTTTGGGACTAGCGAACACCGGGGAGCTGTTTTTT. Looking up the rest from reference TRBV28 and TRBJ2-2 gives the full variable domain: DVKVTQSSRYLVKRTGEKVFLECVQDMDHENMFWYRQDPGLGLRLIYFSYDVKMKEKGDIPEGYSVSREKKERFSLILESASTNQTSMYLCASSLGLANTGELFFGEGSRLTVL.